This T cell receptor beta chain was found in a study of CD8 T cells in Susac syndrome. CD8+ and CD4+ T cells from blood underwent TCR beta sequencing, which was carried out in a high-throughput format. The CD8+ and CD4+ T cells were isolated magnetically using a negative isolation approach, whereas the TEMRA cells were enriched by FACS. From germline, CDR1 is SGHVS and CDR2 FNYEAQ. Germline trimming cut 5 bases from V and 3 bases from J; bases unmatched to any gene: 12. The CDR3 contains 17 residues. The RNA input was roughly 0.45 to 1 ug, and it was reverse transcribed with random hexamers. Using its own MiXCR run on the immunoSEQ multiplex PCR reads, TCRdb lists one record per CDR3 protein. The sample shows tens of thousands of distinct CDR3 sequences, 92% of them seen only once.

The V call is TRBV7-6, the J call TRBJ2-3; 9 nucleotides align to TRBD2. The source of this sequence is a human donor in good health. Sequencing input: CD8+ T cells from PBMCs. DNA for the CDR3: TGTGCCAGCAGCAAAGGCGTGACTAGCGGATTTACAGATACGCAGTATTTT. As protein: CASSKGVTSGFTDTQYF.